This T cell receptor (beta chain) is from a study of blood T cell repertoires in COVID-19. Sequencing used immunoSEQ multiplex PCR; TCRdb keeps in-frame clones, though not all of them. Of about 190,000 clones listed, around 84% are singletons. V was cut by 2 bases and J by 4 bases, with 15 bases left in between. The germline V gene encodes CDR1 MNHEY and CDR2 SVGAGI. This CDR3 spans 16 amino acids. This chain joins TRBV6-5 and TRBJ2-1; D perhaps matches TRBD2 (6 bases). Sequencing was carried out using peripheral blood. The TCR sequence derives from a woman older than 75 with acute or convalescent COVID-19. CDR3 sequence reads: CASSYDRRGIYNEQFF. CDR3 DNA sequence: TGTGCCAGCAGTTACGATAGGCGGGGAATTTACAATGAGCAGTTCTTC.